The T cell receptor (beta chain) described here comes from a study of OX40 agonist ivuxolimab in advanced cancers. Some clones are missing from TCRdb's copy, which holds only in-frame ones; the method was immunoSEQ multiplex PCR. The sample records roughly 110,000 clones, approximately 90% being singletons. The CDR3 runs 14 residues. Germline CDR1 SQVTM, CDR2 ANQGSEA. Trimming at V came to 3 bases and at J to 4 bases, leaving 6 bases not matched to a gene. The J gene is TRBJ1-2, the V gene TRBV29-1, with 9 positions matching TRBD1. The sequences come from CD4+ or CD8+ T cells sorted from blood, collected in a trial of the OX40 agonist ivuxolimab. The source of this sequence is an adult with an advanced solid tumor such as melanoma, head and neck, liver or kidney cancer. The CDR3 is CSVDRTGGTYGYTF. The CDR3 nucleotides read TGCAGCGTTGACCGAACAGGGGGCACCTATGGCTACACCTTC.